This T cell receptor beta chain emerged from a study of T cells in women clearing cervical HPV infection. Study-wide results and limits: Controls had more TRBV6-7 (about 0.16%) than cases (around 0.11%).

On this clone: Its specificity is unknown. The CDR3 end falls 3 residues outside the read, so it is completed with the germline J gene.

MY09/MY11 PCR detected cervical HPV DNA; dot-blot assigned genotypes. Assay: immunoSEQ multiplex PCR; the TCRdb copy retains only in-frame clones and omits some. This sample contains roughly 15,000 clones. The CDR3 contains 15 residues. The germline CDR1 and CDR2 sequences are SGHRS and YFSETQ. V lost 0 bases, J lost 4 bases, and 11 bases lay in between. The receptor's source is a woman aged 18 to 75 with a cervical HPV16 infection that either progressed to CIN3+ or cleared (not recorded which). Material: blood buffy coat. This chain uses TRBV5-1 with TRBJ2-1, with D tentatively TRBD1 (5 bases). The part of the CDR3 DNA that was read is TGCGCCAGCAGCTTGGGGACACTAAGTTACAATGAG. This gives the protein CASSLGTLSYNE. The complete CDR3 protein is CASSLGTLSYNEQFF.